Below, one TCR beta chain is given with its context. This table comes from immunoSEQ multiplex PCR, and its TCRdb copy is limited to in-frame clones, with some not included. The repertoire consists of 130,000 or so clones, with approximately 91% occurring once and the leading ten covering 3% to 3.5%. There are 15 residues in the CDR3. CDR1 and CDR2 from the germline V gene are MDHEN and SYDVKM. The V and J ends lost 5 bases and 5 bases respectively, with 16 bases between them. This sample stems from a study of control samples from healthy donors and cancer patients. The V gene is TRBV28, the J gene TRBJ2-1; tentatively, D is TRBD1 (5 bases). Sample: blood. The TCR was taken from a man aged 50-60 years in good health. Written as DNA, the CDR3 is TGTGCCAGCAGTCTGCTAAGGGGTTGGGACAATGAGCAGTTCTTC. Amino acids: CASSLLRGWDNEQFF. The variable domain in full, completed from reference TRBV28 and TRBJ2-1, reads DVKVTQSSRYLVKRTGEKVFLECVQDMDHENMFWYRQDPGLGLRLIYFSYDVKMKEKGDIPEGYSVSREKKERFSLILESASTNQTSMYLCASSLLRGWDNEQFFGPGTRLTVL.